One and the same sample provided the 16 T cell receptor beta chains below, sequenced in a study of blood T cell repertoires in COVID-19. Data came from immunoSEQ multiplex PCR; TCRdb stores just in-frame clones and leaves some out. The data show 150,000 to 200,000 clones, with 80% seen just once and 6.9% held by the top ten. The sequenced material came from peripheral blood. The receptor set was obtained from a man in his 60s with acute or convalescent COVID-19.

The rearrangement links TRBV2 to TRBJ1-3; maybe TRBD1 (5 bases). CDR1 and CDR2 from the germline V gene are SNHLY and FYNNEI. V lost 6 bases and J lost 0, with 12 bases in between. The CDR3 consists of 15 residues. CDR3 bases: TGTGCCAGCAGGGATCAGGGACTCTCTGGAAACACCATATATTTT. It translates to CASRDQGLSGNTIYF.

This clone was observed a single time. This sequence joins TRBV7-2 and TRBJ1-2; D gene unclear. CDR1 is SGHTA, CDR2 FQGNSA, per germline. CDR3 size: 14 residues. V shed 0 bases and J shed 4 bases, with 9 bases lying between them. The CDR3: CASSLALARYGYTF. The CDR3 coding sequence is TGTGCCAGCAGCTTAGCCCTAGCTCGCTATGGCTACACCTTC. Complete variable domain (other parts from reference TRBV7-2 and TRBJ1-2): GAGVSQSPSNKVTEKGKDVELRCDPISGHTALYWYRQSLGQGLEFLIYFQGNSAPDKSGLPSDRFSAERTGGSVSTLTIQRTQQEDSAVYLCASSLALARYGYTFGSGTRLTVV.

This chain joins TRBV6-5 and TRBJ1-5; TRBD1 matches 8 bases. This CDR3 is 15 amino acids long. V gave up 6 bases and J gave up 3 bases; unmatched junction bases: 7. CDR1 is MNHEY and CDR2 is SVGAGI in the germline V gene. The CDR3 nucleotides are TGTGCCAGCAGGAGGTCAGGGGGCCTCAATCAGCCCCAGCATTTT. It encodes CASRRSGGLNQPQHF.

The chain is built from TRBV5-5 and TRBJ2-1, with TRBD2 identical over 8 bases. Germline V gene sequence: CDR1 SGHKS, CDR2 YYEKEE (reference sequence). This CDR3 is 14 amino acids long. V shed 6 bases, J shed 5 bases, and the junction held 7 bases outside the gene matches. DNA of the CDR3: TGTGCCAGCAACCCCGGGACTAGGGACAATGAGCAGTTCTTC. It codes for CASNPGTRDNEQFF.

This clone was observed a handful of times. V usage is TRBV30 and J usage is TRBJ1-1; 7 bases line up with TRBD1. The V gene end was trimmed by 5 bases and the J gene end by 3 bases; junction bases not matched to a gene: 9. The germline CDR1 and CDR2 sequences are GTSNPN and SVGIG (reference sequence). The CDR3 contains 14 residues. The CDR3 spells CAWDRVPTDTEAFF. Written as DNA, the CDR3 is TGTGCCTGGGACAGGGTTCCGACGGACACTGAAGCTTTCTTT.

The CDR3 DNA follows: TGCGCCAGCAGCCAAGAACAAGGCAGGGTAGCCACTGAAGCTTTCTTT. Residues: CASSQEQGRVATEAFF. V and J are TRBV4-1 and TRBJ1-1; tentative D call: TRBD1 (5 bases). The CDR3 has 16 residues. Germline CDR1 reads MGHRA; CDR2 reads YSYEKL. Trimming left V 0 bases short and J 4 bases short, with 15 bases between.

This CDR3 reads CASSLAGGLYVEQYF. CDR3 coding DNA: TGTGCCAGCAGCCTAGCGGGGGGGCTCTACGTCGAGCAGTACTTC. J is TRBJ2-7 and V is TRBV3-1 (or the pseudogene TRBV3-2); 11 nucleotides agree with TRBD2. Germline lookup yields CDR1 LGHDT and CDR2 YNNKEL (reference sequence). V dropped 4 bases and J dropped 6; count of bases not matched to a gene: 8. This CDR3 is built from 15 residues.

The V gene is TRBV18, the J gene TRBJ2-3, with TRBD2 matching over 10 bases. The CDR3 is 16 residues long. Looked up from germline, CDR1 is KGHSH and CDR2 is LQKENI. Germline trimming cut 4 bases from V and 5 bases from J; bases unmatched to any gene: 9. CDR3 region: CASSLSLAGGRDTQYF. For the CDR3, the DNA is TGTGCCAGCTCACTCTCTTTAGCGGGGGGCAGAGATACGCAGTATTTT.

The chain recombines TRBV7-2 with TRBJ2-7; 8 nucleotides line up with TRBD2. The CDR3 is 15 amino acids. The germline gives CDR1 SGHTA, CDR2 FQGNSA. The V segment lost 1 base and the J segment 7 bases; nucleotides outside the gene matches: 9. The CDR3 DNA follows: TGTGCCAGCAGCTTAGGTGGTAGCGGGGTACGGGAGCAGTACTTC. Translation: CASSLGGSGVREQYF.

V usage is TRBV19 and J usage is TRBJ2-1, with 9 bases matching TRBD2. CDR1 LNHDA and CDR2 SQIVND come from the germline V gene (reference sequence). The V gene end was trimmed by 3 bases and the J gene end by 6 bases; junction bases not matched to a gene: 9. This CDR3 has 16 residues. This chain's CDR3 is CASSMGLAGGRNEQFF. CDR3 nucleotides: TGTGCCAGTAGTATGGGGTTGGCGGGGGGGCGCAATGAGCAGTTCTTC. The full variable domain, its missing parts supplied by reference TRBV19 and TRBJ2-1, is DGGITQSPKYLFRKEGQNVTLSCEQNLNHDAMYWYRQDPGQGLRLIYYSQIVNDFQKGDIAEGYSVSREKKESFPLTVTSAQKNPTAFYLCASSMGLAGGRNEQFFGPGTRLTVL.

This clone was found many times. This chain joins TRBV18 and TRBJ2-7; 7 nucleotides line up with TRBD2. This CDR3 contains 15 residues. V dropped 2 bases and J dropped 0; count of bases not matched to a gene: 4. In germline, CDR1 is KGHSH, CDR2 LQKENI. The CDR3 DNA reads TGTGCCAGCTCACCAGGACTAGGTAACTCCTACGAGCAGTACTTC. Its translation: CASSPGLGNSYEQYF.

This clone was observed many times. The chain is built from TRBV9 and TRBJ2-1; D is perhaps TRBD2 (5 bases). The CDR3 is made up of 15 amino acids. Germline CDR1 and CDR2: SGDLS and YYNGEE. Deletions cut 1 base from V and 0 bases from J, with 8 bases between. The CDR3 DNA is TGTGCCAGCAGCGTATTAGGGAGCTCCTACAATGAGCAGTTCTTC. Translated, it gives CASSVLGSSYNEQFF.

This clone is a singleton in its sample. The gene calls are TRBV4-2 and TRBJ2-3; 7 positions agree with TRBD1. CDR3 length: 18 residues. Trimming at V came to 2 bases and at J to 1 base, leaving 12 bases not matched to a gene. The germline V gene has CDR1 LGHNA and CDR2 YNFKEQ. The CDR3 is CASSQQTPRQGGTDTQYF. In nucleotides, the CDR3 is TGTGCCAGCAGCCAACAAACCCCCAGACAGGGAGGCACAGATACGCAGTATTTT.

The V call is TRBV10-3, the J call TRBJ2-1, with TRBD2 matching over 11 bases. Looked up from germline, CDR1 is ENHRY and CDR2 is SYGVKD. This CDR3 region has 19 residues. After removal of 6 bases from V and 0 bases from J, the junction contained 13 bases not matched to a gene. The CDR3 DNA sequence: TGTGCCATCAGCCCTTCCGGGACTAGCGGAACTAGCTCCTACAATGAGCAGTTCTTC. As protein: CAISPSGTSGTSSYNEQFF.

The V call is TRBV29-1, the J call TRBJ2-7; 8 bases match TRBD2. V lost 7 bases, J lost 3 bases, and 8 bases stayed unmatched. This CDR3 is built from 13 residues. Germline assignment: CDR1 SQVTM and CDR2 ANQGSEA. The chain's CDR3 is CSANSGMGYEQYF. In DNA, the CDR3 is TGCAGCGCAAATAGCGGGATGGGCTACGAGCAGTACTTC.

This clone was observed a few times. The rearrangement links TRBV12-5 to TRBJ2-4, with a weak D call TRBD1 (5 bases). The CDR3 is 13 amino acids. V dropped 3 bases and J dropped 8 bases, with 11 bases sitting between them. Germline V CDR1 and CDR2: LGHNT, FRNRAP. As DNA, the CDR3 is TGTGCTAGTGGTTTTTTAGGGGCGGACATTCAGTACTTC. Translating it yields CASGFLGADIQYF.